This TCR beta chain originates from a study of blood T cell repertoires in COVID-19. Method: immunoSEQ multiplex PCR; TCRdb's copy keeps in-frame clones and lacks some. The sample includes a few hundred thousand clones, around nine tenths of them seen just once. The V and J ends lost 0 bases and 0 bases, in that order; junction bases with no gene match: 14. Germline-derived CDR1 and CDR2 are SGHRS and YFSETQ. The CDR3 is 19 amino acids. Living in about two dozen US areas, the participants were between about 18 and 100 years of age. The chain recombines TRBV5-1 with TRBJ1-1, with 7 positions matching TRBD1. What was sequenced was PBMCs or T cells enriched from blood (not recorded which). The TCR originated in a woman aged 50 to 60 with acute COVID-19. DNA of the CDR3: TGCGCCAGCAGCTTGGTAAGTCGGTCCCATGGACAGGTGAACACTGAAGCTTTCTTT. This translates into CASSLVSRSHGQVNTEAFF.